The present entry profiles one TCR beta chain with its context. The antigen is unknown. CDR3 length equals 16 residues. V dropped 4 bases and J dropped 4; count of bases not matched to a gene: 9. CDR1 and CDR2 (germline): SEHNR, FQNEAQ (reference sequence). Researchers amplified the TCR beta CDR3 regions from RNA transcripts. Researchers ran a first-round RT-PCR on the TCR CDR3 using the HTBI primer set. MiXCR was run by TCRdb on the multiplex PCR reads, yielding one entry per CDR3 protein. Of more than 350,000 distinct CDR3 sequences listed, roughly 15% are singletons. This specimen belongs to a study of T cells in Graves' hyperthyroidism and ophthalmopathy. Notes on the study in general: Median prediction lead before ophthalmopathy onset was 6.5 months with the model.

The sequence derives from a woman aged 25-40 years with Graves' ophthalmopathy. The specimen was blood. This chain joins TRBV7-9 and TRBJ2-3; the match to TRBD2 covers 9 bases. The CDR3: CASSSRGRGGPDTQYF. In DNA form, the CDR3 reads TGTGCCAGCAGCTCCCGGGGGCGGGGGGGGCCAGATACGCAGTATTTT. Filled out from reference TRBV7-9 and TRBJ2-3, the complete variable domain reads DTGVSQNPRHKITKRGQNVTFRCDPISEHNRLYWYRQTLGQGPEFLTYFQNEAQLEKSRLLSDRFSAERPKGSFSTLEIQRTEQGDSAMYLCASSSRGRGGPDTQYFGPGTRLTVL.